This T cell receptor (beta chain) was found in a study of T cells in Graves' hyperthyroidism and ophthalmopathy. This clonotype was recorded at least ten times. Between the trimmed V and J ends, which lost 2 bases and 0 bases, there was a span of 7 bases. This CDR3 region has 14 residues. Per the germline V gene, CDR1 is MNHEY and CDR2 is SVGEGT. Ophthalmopathy patients showed a Clinical Activity Score of at least 3, NOSPECS grade of at least 4 and duration under 3 months. The source material, RNA transcripts, was used to amplify TCR beta CDR3 regions. The primer set for the first-round RT-PCR of the TCR CDR3 was HTBI. TCRdb fed the multiplex PCR reads into MiXCR, producing one record per CDR3 protein. In the table there are around 600,000 distinct CDR3 sequences, roughly 15% of which are singletons.

This chain uses TRBV6-2 or TRBV6-3 with TRBJ2-5; D is unclear. Specimen: blood. The origin of this receptor is a woman aged 45 to 65 with Graves' ophthalmopathy. CDR3 coding DNA: TGTGCCAGCAGTTACGTAGGGAACCAAGAGACCCAGTACTTC. Protein: CASSYVGNQETQYF.